This paragraph covers one T cell receptor (beta chain) sequence. The antigen it binds to is not known. No qualities accompany the bases; no much larger clone lies one base away. Using the deep immunoSEQ assay, multiplex PCR amplified TCR CDR3 regions from genomic DNA. Genomic DNA extracted from each cell subset was distributed evenly over all wells of several immunoSEQ 96-well plates, and each plate served as one replicate. For sorted subsets, about 0.2 ug genomic DNA, equal to 25,000 to 35,000 T cell genomes, was loaded into each replicate PCR. Purified libraries were measured with a Qubit 3.0 fluorometer, size-checked on a Bioanalyzer 2100, and measured again with the KAPA Library Quantification kit. A separate single-read 150-cycle Illumina NextSeq 550 flow cell was used to sequence each immunoSEQ 96-well plate. Regarding the original processing steps: The immunoSEQ output contained only junctional sequences without quality scores, so filtering could not match that applied to full-length reads. Sequences were annotated with PyIR, a Python wrapper for IgBLAST v1.9, using IMGT germline references to assign V/J genes and CDR3. Any read was removed if the V/J assignment was weak (E-value above 1e-6), the CDR3 was missing, or the read contained stop codons, out-of-frame junctions, or ambiguous translated residues. A V3J clonotype was defined by an identical inferred V gene, J gene, and CDR3 amino acid sequence. The percentage overlap between two repertoires was calculated by dividing the number of shared unique clonotypes by the size of the smaller repertoire. Richness of each repertoire was evaluated using RTK rarefaction, the Chao1 estimator, and Recon v2.1 estimates of unobserved clonotypes. OLGA was used to compute generation probabilities for all TCRbeta clonotypes that the gDNA method yielded from four donors. TCRdb re-hosts the immuneACCESS table, in-frame sequences only. Its copies lack some clones; in the studies checked, an unresolved V gene accounts for under half of them, and the cause for the rest is not known. V and J calls and clone size come straight from that table; D and trimming were deduced from the DNA. The sample records about 2.4 million clones, 93% of which are singletons. About 0.39% of the sample goes to the ten largest clones.

Trimming removed 6 bases from V and 6 bases from J, leaving 19 bases between the germline ends. Including cysteine and phenylalanine, the CDR3 has 15 amino acids. Just CDR3 DNA is preserved here, 45 bases in frame from base 1. From the germline V gene, CDR1 is SGHRS and CDR2 is YFSETQ. The entry originates in a study of shared clonotypes between healthy human individuals (dated by TCRdb to the early 2020s). Study-wide context: The cohort included three men and a couple of women between 18 and 49 years of age. Different laboratories and diverse techniques were used to prepare libraries and sequence TCR repertoires, to increase sequencing depth and limit assay-specific biases. The study deeply sequenced blood TCR repertoires of five healthy adults to estimate repertoire size and the extent of clonotype sharing between individuals. For each donor, CD4 naive and CD4 memory were each given three plates, CD8 naive was given two plates, and CD8 memory was given one plate. Per donor, leukapheresis produced somewhere between about 0.94 and 9.5 billion PBMCs. Broader findings and caveats from the paper: Higher generation probabilities were observed for clonotypes shared by all four sorted-subset donors than for non-shared clonotypes. Because the study included only a small number of donors, the genetic and exposure-history diversity represented was limited. Even with the large sequencing depth, rarefaction of the sorted-subset datasets indicated that sequencing was incomplete. Sampling was limited to blood, and TCR repertoires in tissue likely differ from TCR repertoires in blood. Roughly 5% of naive CD4, around 3.5% of naive CD8, approximately 2.2% of memory CD4, and approximately 0.39% of memory CD8 clonotypes were shared across several donors. Naive subsets generally had larger estimated clonotype richness than memory subsets did. Pairwise subsampling indicated that sequencing depth was expected to affect the degree of clonotype sharing among donors.

The donors were healthy, HIV-negative adults who had no recently reported acute infections or vaccinations. Only Caucasian adults living in Nashville, Tennessee, USA were represented among the donors. Magnetic negative selection was used to enrich CD4+ T cells, after which naive cells were positively selected on CD45RA and the negative fraction became the memory subset. Blood was obtained by leukapheresis, after which PBMCs were separated by Ficoll-Histopaque density gradient centrifugation and cryopreserved in liquid nitrogen vapor phase. Analytical flow cytometry was used to check the purity and quantity of every magnetically sorted T cell population. From each sorted fraction, genomic DNA was isolated and quantified by UV absorbance on a Nanodrop 2000c.

The chain is encoded by TRBV5-1 joined to TRBJ2-1; the D element might be TRBD1 or TRBD2, as each aligns at 5 bases. This TCR was recovered from a man in his late teens or twenties in good health. Some clones in this sample may be carry-over from other donors' samples. The sequencing input was naive CD4+ T cells from PBMCs. The cell subset or site label of this sample denotes: CD45RA+ positively selected. The CDR3 reads CASTRWDGLSNEQFF. The nucleotide sequence is given as TGCGCCAGCACCCGATGGGACGGACTCTCCAATGAGCAGTTCTTC.